One sample yielded the 13 T cell receptor beta chains listed below, sequenced in a study of T-cell memory formation after mild COVID-19. TCRdb re-called the 5' RACE reads through MiXCR, storing one row per CDR3 protein. Among 150,000 or so distinct CDR3 sequences, about 15% were seen once, and the ten largest hold 13% to 15%. Sample: PBMCs or a T cell subset sorted from them (not recorded which). Receptors originate from an adult woman who had mild COVID-19 (a few samples of this study predate the infection). Cell type and time point are not known.

This clonotype was found a few times. The chain is built from TRBV12-3 or TRBV12-4 and TRBJ2-7, with D possibly being TRBD2 (5 bases). The CDR3 is 15 amino acids. Trimming took off 6 bases at V and 9 bases at J, with 24 bases between the two ends. The CDR3 loop is CASSRSGSPEQGQYF. CDR3 nucleotides: TGTGCCAGCAGCAGGAGCGGCTCACCTGAACAAGGGCAGTACTTC.

This sequence joins TRBV7-2 and TRBJ1-2; 7 bases agree with TRBD1. CDR3 length: 14 residues. The trim removed 5 bases at V and 7 bases at J, leaving 10 bases unmatched. Germline CDR1 is SGHTA and CDR2 is FQGNSA. CDR3 DNA: TGTGCCAGCAGCCCAGACAGGGAGTTTACTGGCTACACCTTC. It translates to CASSPDREFTGYTF.

This rearrangement joins TRBV5-1 to TRBJ1-1; D remains unclear. Between the trimmed V and J ends, which lost 5 bases and 4 bases, there was a span of 21 bases. In germline, CDR1 is SGHRS, CDR2 YFSETQ. This CDR3 is built from 16 residues. This CDR3 is CASSPGMPRRGTEAFF. The CDR3 coding sequence is TGCGCCAGCAGTCCGGGAATGCCCCGTCGGGGCACTGAAGCTTTCTTT.

This clonotype was counted at least ten times. The chain combines TRBV5-1 with TRBJ2-1; 11 bases map to TRBD2. From germline, CDR1 is SGHRS and CDR2 YFSETQ. Trimming removed 7 bases from V and 10 bases from J; junction bases left unmatched: 16. The CDR3 is made up of 16 amino acids. The CDR3 sequence is CASRRAGLADQSEQFF. CDR3 bases: TGCGCCAGCCGACGTGCGGGACTAGCGGACCAAAGCGAGCAGTTCTTC.

This clonotype turned up a few times. The chain joins TRBV5-8 to TRBJ2-1, with a tentative D call TRBD1 (5 bases). The CDR3 contains 14 residues. From germline, CDR1 is SGHTS and CDR2 YDEGEE. V was pared by 4 bases and J by 0 bases, with 8 bases between. The CDR3 loop reads CASSHRSSYNEQFF. The CDR3, as DNA: TGTGCCAGCAGCCACAGGAGCTCCTACAATGAGCAGTTCTTC.

This rearrangement joins TRBV5-1 to TRBJ2-4, with 8 positions matching TRBD1. V gave up 4 bases and J gave up 1 base; unmatched junction bases: 7. This CDR3 region has 16 residues. The germline V gene encodes CDR1 SGHRS and CDR2 YFSETQ. DNA of the CDR3: TGCGCCAGCAGCGCTCGGACAGGGTTGGCCAAAAACATTCAGTACTTC. Amino acids: CASSARTGLAKNIQYF. Combining the CDR3 with reference TRBV5-1 and TRBJ2-4 gives the whole variable domain KAGVTQTPRYLIKTRGQQVTLSCSPISGHRSVSWYQQTPGQGLQFLFEYFSETQRNKGNFPGRFSGRQFSNSRSEMNVSTLELGDSALYLCASSARTGLAKNIQYFGAGTRLSVL.

This chain joins TRBV9 and TRBJ1-2, with 8 bases lining up with TRBD1. V shed 2 bases, J shed 8 bases, and the junction held 5 bases outside the gene matches. Germline V gives CDR1 SGDLS, CDR2 YYNGEE. There are 13 residues in the CDR3. In DNA, the CDR3 is TGTGCCAGCAGCGTCCAGGGGGCGGAGGGCTACACCTTC. This translates into CASSVQGAEGYTF.

CDR3 bases: TGTGCCAGCAGCCGTCTACTAGGGATAACAAACAATGAGCAGTTCTTC. It codes for CASSRLLGITNNEQFF. The chain is built from TRBV7-3 and TRBJ2-1, with D possibly TRBD2 on 5 matching bases. Germline V gene data show CDR1 as SGHTA and CDR2 as FQGTGA. This CDR3 has 16 residues. V gave up 5 bases and J gave up 5 bases, with 19 bases separating them.

A few counts support this clonotype. The rearrangement links TRBV7-9 to TRBJ2-1; possibly TRBD1 for D (7 bases). The CDR3 runs 15 residues. The V end was cut by 0 bases, the J end by 6 bases, with 12 bases between. CDR1 is SEHNR and CDR2 is FQNEAQ in the germline V gene (reference sequence). The CDR3 region is CASSLARGTVNEQFF. CDR3 coding DNA: TGTGCCAGCAGCTTAGCCCGGGGGACAGTCAATGAGCAGTTCTTC. Based on the CDR3 plus reference TRBV7-9 and TRBJ2-1, the full variable domain is DTGVSQNPRHKITKRGQNVTFRCDPISEHNRLYWYRQTLGQGPEFLTYFQNEAQLEKSRLLSDRFSAERPKGSFSTLEIQRTEQGDSAMYLCASSLARGTVNEQFFGPGTRLTVL.

The V call is TRBV18, the J call TRBJ2-3; 11 nucleotides agree with TRBD2. The CDR3 contains 15 residues. After removal of 4 bases from V and 2 bases from J, the junction contained 2 bases not matched to a gene. CDR1 is KGHSH, CDR2 LQKENI, per germline. This CDR3 reads CASSQLAGDTDTQYF. Here the CDR3 DNA reads TGTGCCAGCTCACAACTAGCGGGGGACACAGATACGCAGTATTTT.

The chain links TRBV7-9 to TRBJ1-2, with 9 nucleotides matching TRBD1. V trimming: 6 bases; J trimming: 4 bases; junction bases outside the gene matches: 6. Germline CDR1 is SEHNR and CDR2 is FQNEAQ (reference sequence). This CDR3 spans 14 amino acids. The CDR3 DNA sequence: TGTGCCAGCAGTCCGACGGGACAGGGCTATGGCTACACCTTC. This translates into CASSPTGQGYGYTF.

This chain links TRBV7-2 with TRBJ1-5; D perhaps matches TRBD1 (6 bases). The CDR3 contains 16 residues. Trimming took off 3 bases at V and 2 bases at J, with 14 bases between the two ends. CDR1 and CDR2 from the germline V gene are SGHTA and FQGNSA. The CDR3, as DNA: TGTGCCAGCAGCTTGTTACAGGGAAAGGGCAATCAGCCCCAGCATTTT. It yields the protein CASSLLQGKGNQPQHF.

This chain uses TRBV4-3 with TRBJ1-2; D call uncertain. The germline V and J ends were trimmed by 1 base and 0 bases, with 6 bases remaining between them. Germline V gives CDR1 LGHNA, CDR2 YSLEER. This CDR3 spans 14 amino acids. CDR3 in amino acids: CASSQGSTNYGYTF. In DNA form, the CDR3 reads TGCGCCAGCAGCCAAGGAAGTACTAACTATGGCTACACCTTC.